The clone carrying this T cell receptor beta chain was seen a few times. The sample originates from a study of blood T cell repertoires in COVID-19. Turning to the study itself: Acute and convalescent COVID-19 samples came from the United States, Italy and Spain. PBMCs, B-cell-depleted T cells, or T cells provided the cDNA or gDNA that made up the material.

V lost 6 bases, J lost 6 bases, and 20 bases lay in between. From germline, CDR1 is MDHEN and CDR2 SYDVKM. The CDR3 extends over 15 amino acids. As originally analysed: Nucleated cell counts were estimated from reference gene primer amplification. Sequencing was performed with immunoSEQ multiplex PCR; in TCRdb, only in-frame clones are kept and a portion is missing. That table is the source of V, J and clone size, and D and trimming were worked out from the DNA. The sample includes some 100,000 clones, more than 65% seen only once; the top ten take around a quarter. Sequenced material: peripheral blood. This rearrangement joins TRBV28 to TRBJ1-2; perhaps TRBD1 as D (6 bases). The clonotype was recovered from an elderly man with active or convalescent COVID-19. The CDR3 region is CASRPFSGGGHGYTF. The DNA of the CDR3 is TGTGCCAGCAGGCCCTTTAGTGGGGGGGGGCATGGCTACACCTTC.